This note documents a single T cell receptor (beta chain) sequence. Its matching antigen is unknown. This sample is drawn from a study of OX40 agonist ivuxolimab in advanced cancers. Study results and caveats: Nonresponders included some who also had low normalized T-cell clonal expansion. On average, a greater number of expanded clones characterised CD8+ T cells relative to CD4+.

TCRdb's copy holds only in-frame clones and misses some; the assay was immunoSEQ multiplex PCR. The table shows more than 60,000 clones, with over 75% occurring only once. Sequencing was performed on CD4+ or CD8+ T cells sorted from blood, taken in a trial of the OX40 agonist ivuxolimab. This clonotype was sampled from an adult with an advanced solid tumor such as melanoma, head and neck, liver or kidney cancer.

The CDR3 here is CAISQGWTEAFF. CDR3 DNA: TGTGCCATATCACAGGGATGGACTGAAGCTTTCTTT. This chain connects TRBV6-1 to TRBJ1-1; D perhaps matches TRBD1 (6 bases). Germline-derived CDR1 and CDR2 are MNHNS and SASEGT. The ends were cut back, 10 bases at V and 5 bases at J, with 14 bases in the middle. The CDR3 contains 12 residues.